The 26 T cell receptor beta chains in this list originate from one sample, sequenced in a study of response to subunit inactivated influenza vaccine. TCRdb redid the calling of the RT-PCR reads with MiXCR, one entry per CDR3 protein. The sample consists of some 800,000 distinct CDR3 sequences, around 21% of them appearing once. This specimen was PBMCs from blood, taken roughly 5 days after vaccination. The receptors were gathered from a man between 50 and 59 years old who received an inactivated influenza vaccine.

This chain uses TRBV28 with TRBJ2-1, with a possible D match to TRBD1 (5 bases). The V gene lost 6 bases and the J gene lost 3 bases, with 15 bases spanning the gap. This CDR3 comprises 15 residues. CDR1 is MDHEN and CDR2 is SYDVKM in the germline V gene. The CDR3 nucleotides are TGTGCCAGCAGCTCGGACATGGAGAACTACAATGAGCAGTTCTTC. As protein: CASSSDMENYNEQFF. The full variable domain, in which reference TRBV28 and TRBJ2-1 provide the parts outside the CDR3, is DVKVTQSSRYLVKRTGEKVFLECVQDMDHENMFWYRQDPGLGLRLIYFSYDVKMKEKGDIPEGYSVSREKKERFSLILESASTNQTSMYLCASSSDMENYNEQFFGPGTRLTVL.

The chain uses TRBV6-1 and TRBJ2-2, with D possibly TRBD2 on 6 matching bases. Germline CDR1 reads MNHNS; CDR2 reads SASEGT. The V gene lost 6 bases and the J gene lost 6 bases, with 20 bases spanning the gap. This CDR3 has 16 amino acids. CDR3 amino acids: CASSRRKGTGAGELFF. In DNA, the CDR3 is TGTGCCAGCAGCCGAAGGAAGGGTACGGGAGCCGGGGAGCTGTTTTTT.

This clonotype has just a few counts. V gene TRBV6-1 combines with J gene TRBJ1-4, with D unclear. The CDR3 is 14 residues long. V lost 10 bases to trimming and J lost 7 bases, with 19 bases between them. Germline loops: CDR1 MNHNS, CDR2 SASEGT. DNA for the CDR3: TGTGCCACTCTCGGTCATCCCTCGGGTGAAAAACTGTTTTTT. This gives the protein CATLGHPSGEKLFF.

This clonotype was counted a few times. The V gene is TRBV20-1, the J gene TRBJ1-1; D ambiguous. With 1 base removed from V and 4 bases from J, the gap between germline ends came to 10 bases. Germline assignment: CDR1 DFQATT and CDR2 SNEGSKA (reference sequence). CDR3 length: 13 residues. The CDR3, as DNA: TGCAGTGCTAGAGCGCCCCGGAGCACTGAAGCTTTCTTT. Protein sequence: CSARAPRSTEAFF.

This clonotype was counted once. This chain joins TRBV20-1 and TRBJ2-2; TRBD2 might be the D (5 bases). Germline CDR1 and CDR2: DFQATT and SNEGSKA (reference sequence). V gave up 0 bases and J gave up 6 bases, with 8 bases separating them. The CDR3 covers 13 residues. The CDR3 nucleotides read TGCAGTGCTAGAGATCTTAGCGCCGGGGAGCTGTTTTTT. The encoded protein is CSARDLSAGELFF.

This clonotype was observed a handful of times. The chain uses TRBV12-3 or TRBV12-4 and TRBJ1-5, with 9 positions matching TRBD1. J was trimmed by 5 bases and V by 6 bases; bases with no gene match: 2. This CDR3 region has 13 residues. The DNA of the CDR3 is TGTGCCAGCAGGGGGACAGGGTATCAGCCCCAGCATTTT. As protein: CASRGTGYQPQHF.

The table lists this clonotype with a few counts. The genes are TRBV7-8 and TRBJ2-7, with unresolved D. There are 13 residues in the CDR3. The germline CDR1 and CDR2 sequences are SGHVS and FQNEAQ. Trimming removed 0 bases from V and 5 bases from J, with 8 bases in between. This CDR3 is CASSLARTDEQYF. CDR3 bases: TGTGCCAGCAGCTTAGCGCGTACGGACGAGCAGTACTTC.

This chain joins TRBV7-9 and TRBJ2-7; 10 bases are shared with TRBD2. Germline V gene lookup returns CDR1 SEHNR and CDR2 FQNEAQ (reference sequence). There are 15 residues in the CDR3. Germline trimming cut 5 bases from V and 2 bases from J; bases unmatched to any gene: 6. The CDR3 region has the DNA TGTGCCAGCAGCCAGACTAGCGGGCGGACCTACGAGCAGTACTTC. Its translation: CASSQTSGRTYEQYF.

There are a few counts of this clonotype. The genes are TRBV20-1 and TRBJ2-2, with D uncertain. The CDR3 loop spans 12 amino acids. Deletions cut 2 bases from V and 8 bases from J, with 9 bases between. In germline, CDR1 is DFQATT, CDR2 SNEGSKA (reference sequence). CDR3 DNA sequence: TGCAGTGCTAGAAACCTACTAGGGGAGCTGTTTTTT. Encoded protein: CSARNLLGELFF.

This chain uses TRBV5-1 with TRBJ2-5, with TRBD2 identical over 8 bases. With 0 bases clipped from V and 5 bases from J, the junction kept 9 bases outside the gene matches. Germline V gives CDR1 SGHRS, CDR2 YFSETQ. This CDR3 has 16 amino acids. CDR3 loop: CASSLATSGGGETQYF. DNA of the CDR3: TGCGCCAGCAGCTTGGCCACTAGCGGAGGAGGGGAGACCCAGTACTTC.

V and J are TRBV10-3 and TRBJ2-1; D may be TRBD2 (5 bases). The length of the CDR3 is 13 residues. The V end was cut by 0 bases, the J end by 10 bases, with 10 bases between. Germline V gene data show CDR1 as ENHRY and CDR2 as SYGVKD. The CDR3 nucleotides read TGTGCCATCAGTGAGTCGACGGGGTACGAGCAGTTCTTC. This gives the protein CAISESTGYEQFF.

The chain links TRBV20-1 to TRBJ2-1; D ambiguous. Between the trimmed V and J ends, which lost 0 bases and 6 bases, there was a span of 15 bases. This CDR3 is built from 15 residues. Per the germline V gene, CDR1 is DFQATT and CDR2 is SNEGSKA (reference sequence). The CDR3 region has the DNA TGCAGTGCTAGAGATCTTGGGCAGTCCGTCAATGAGCAGTTCTTC. Protein product: CSARDLGQSVNEQFF.

The rearrangement joins TRBV4-1 to TRBJ2-1; a possible D gene is TRBD2 (5 bases). This CDR3 has 15 amino acids. Germline V lookup: CDR1 MGHRA, CDR2 YSYEKL. Trimming took off 0 bases at V and 3 bases at J, with 9 bases between the two ends. The CDR3 nucleotides read TGCGCCAGCAGCCAAGAAGCAGGAGGCTACAATGAGCAGTTCTTC. Protein: CASSQEAGGYNEQFF.

This clonotype was counted only a few times. This chain connects TRBV15 to TRBJ2-7, with D possibly called TRBD1 or TRBD2 (5 bases each). Germline V CDR1 and CDR2: LNHNV, YYDKDF (reference sequence). V was shortened by 1 base and J by 1 base, with 17 bases between the two germline ends. The CDR3 has 17 amino acids. CDR3 region: CATSRGFRDAKSYEQYF. The CDR3 region has the DNA TGTGCCACCAGCAGAGGGTTCCGGGACGCAAAATCCTACGAGCAGTACTTC.

This clonotype was seen a few times. The CDR3 loop reads CAWTPLKLAGINEQFF. In DNA, the CDR3 is TGTGCCTGGACTCCCCTAAAGCTAGCGGGGATAAATGAGCAGTTCTTC. V usage is TRBV30 and J usage is TRBJ2-1, with 9 nucleotides matching TRBD2. V dropped 4 bases and J dropped 7; count of bases not matched to a gene: 14. CDR3 length equals 16 residues. Per germline, CDR1 GTSNPN and CDR2 SVGIG (reference sequence).

This clonotype was observed many times. The rearrangement uses TRBV5-1 and TRBJ2-1; TRBD2 agrees at 10 bases. Germline V gives CDR1 SGHRS, CDR2 YFSETQ. The CDR3 consists of 18 residues. V shed 2 bases and J 3 bases; nucleotides not matched to a gene: 11. CDR3 region: CASSFGLAGAGGYNEQFF. The DNA of the CDR3 is TGCGCCAGCAGCTTTGGGCTAGCGGGAGCTGGGGGCTACAATGAGCAGTTCTTC.

This clonotype was seen only a few times. The CDR3 protein is CASSLYGDPYEQYF. CDR3 in DNA: TGCGCCAGCAGCTTGTATGGGGACCCCTACGAGCAGTACTTC. The chain employs TRBV5-1 and TRBJ2-7; D possibly uses TRBD1 or TRBD2 (5 bases each). The CDR3 contains 14 residues. Looked up from germline, CDR1 is SGHRS and CDR2 is YFSETQ. The V end lost 1 base, the J end lost 2 bases, and 10 bases lay between the germline ends.

This clonotype was picked up a small number of times. V usage is TRBV5-5 and J usage is TRBJ1-2, with a tentative D call TRBD1 (6 bases). The V gene lost 0 bases and the J gene lost 7 bases, with 13 bases spanning the gap. The CDR3 is 14 amino acids. CDR1 and CDR2 (germline): SGHKS, YYEKEE (reference sequence). The CDR3, as DNA: TGTGCCAGCAGCTTGGTCCCGACAGGAGGTGGCTACACCTTC. Protein sequence: CASSLVPTGGGYTF.

The V call is TRBV6-1, the J call TRBJ2-5; D possibly matches TRBD1 or TRBD2 (5 bases each). V gave up 6 bases and J gave up 3 bases, with 14 bases separating them. The CDR3 has 14 residues. The germline V gene encodes CDR1 MNHNS and CDR2 SASEGT. CDR3 nucleotides: TGTGCCAGCAGAAGGGGAAGCGGTGAAGAGACCCAGTACTTC. Translating gives CASRRGSGEETQYF.

This chain uses TRBV20-1 with TRBJ2-1; D is unresolved. Germline loops: CDR1 DFQATT, CDR2 SNEGSKA (reference sequence). Trimming pared 0 bases from V and 10 bases from J, leaving 4 bases between. The CDR3 is 10 residues long. For the CDR3, the DNA is TGCAGTGCTAGAGAGGAGGAGCAGTTCTTC. Amino acids: CSAREEEQFF.

This clonotype was seen a handful of times. The chain carries TRBV5-1 and TRBJ2-1; weak D call: TRBD1 (6 bases). Trimming shortened V by 4 bases and J by 9 bases, and 14 bases separated the two germline ends. The CDR3 contains 13 residues. CDR1 is SGHRS and CDR2 is YFSETQ in the germline V gene. CDR3 amino acids: CASSPIEQGEQFF. As DNA, the CDR3 is TGCGCCAGCAGCCCAATCGAACAGGGTGAGCAGTTCTTC.

In this sample, this clonotype turned up a few times. V is TRBV10-3 and J is TRBJ1-2; D is uncertain. The CDR3 sequence is 12 residues long. The germline V gene encodes CDR1 ENHRY and CDR2 SYGVKD. The V end lost 9 bases, the J end lost 3 bases, and 11 bases lay between the germline ends. The CDR3 sequence is CAIPRSDYGYTF. The CDR3 DNA follows: TGTGCCATTCCCCGGTCGGACTATGGCTACACCTTC.

The chain links TRBV12-3 or TRBV12-4 to TRBJ1-1; D is uncertain. V was pared by 8 bases and J by 1 base, with 8 bases between. This CDR3 contains 12 residues. CDR3 in DNA: TGTGCCAGCTGGTGGGGGAACACTGAAGCTTTCTTT. Protein sequence: CASWWGNTEAFF.

The chain uses TRBV20-1 and TRBJ2-1; 10 bases are a match to TRBD2. Germline loops: CDR1 DFQATT, CDR2 SNEGSKA (reference sequence). The CDR3 runs to 13 residues. V lost 7 bases, J lost 10 bases, and 10 bases stayed unmatched. The CDR3 sequence: CSEASGSFGEQFF. For the CDR3, the DNA is TGCAGTGAGGCTAGCGGGAGTTTCGGCGAGCAGTTCTTC.

The rearrangement links TRBV7-9 to TRBJ1-2; 7 bases fit TRBD1. Germline values: CDR1 SEHNR, CDR2 FQNEAQ (reference sequence). The CDR3 length is 16 residues. Germline trimming cut 5 bases from V and 1 base from J; bases unmatched to any gene: 10. This CDR3 reads CASSLNGQALNYGYTF. CDR3 DNA: TGTGCCAGCAGCCTCAATGGACAGGCGCTTAACTATGGCTACACCTTC.

This sequence joins TRBV20-1 and TRBJ2-7; 9 bases align to TRBD1. Germline values: CDR1 DFQATT, CDR2 SNEGSKA (reference sequence). V gave up 1 base and J gave up 4 bases; unmatched junction bases: 14. This CDR3 spans 17 amino acids. The CDR3 is CSARVFRPGQGLYEQYF. The CDR3 DNA reads as TGCAGTGCTAGAGTTTTCAGGCCGGGACAGGGATTATACGAGCAGTACTTC.